One sample yielded the 12 T cell receptor beta chains listed below, sequenced in a study of T cells in Graves' hyperthyroidism and ophthalmopathy. It was RNA transcripts that yielded the amplified TCR beta CDR3 regions. Primed by the HTBI set, a first-round RT-PCR was run on the TCR CDR3. MiXCR was run by TCRdb on the multiplex PCR reads, yielding one entry per CDR3 protein. Of about 300,000 distinct CDR3 sequences in the sample, roughly 18% were seen once. The sample consisted of blood. The receptors come from a man in his forties or fifties with Graves' ophthalmopathy.

This sequence joins TRBV6-4 and TRBJ1-1; 10 bases map to TRBD1. Germline V lookup: CDR1 MRHNA, CDR2 SNTAGT. J lost 7 bases, V lost 6 bases, and 8 bases had no gene match. This CDR3 spans 14 amino acids. CDR3 sequence reads: CASRDWDRGGEAFF. For the CDR3, the DNA is TGTGCCAGCAGGGATTGGGACAGGGGAGGTGAAGCTTTCTTT.

The chain links TRBV6-1 to TRBJ2-7; TRBD2 agrees at 8 bases. This CDR3 contains 15 residues. Germline values: CDR1 MNHNS, CDR2 SASEGT. V gave up 5 bases and J gave up 0 bases; unmatched junction bases: 6. This CDR3 is CASSRLAGLSYEQYF. The CDR3 DNA is TGTGCCAGCAGTCGCCTAGCGGGCCTCTCCTACGAGCAGTACTTC.

This clonotype was observed at least ten times. The rearrangement links TRBV19 to TRBJ2-3; 11 bases align to TRBD1. The CDR3 loop spans 14 amino acids. The trim removed 8 bases at V and 7 bases at J, leaving 8 bases unmatched. In germline, CDR1 is LNHDA, CDR2 SQIVND (reference sequence). For the CDR3, the DNA is TGTGCCAGTGGGGGGACAGGGGGAGCCAATACGCAGTATTTT. This gives the protein CASGGTGGANTQYF. Full variable domain (rest looked up from reference TRBV19 and TRBJ2-3): DGGITQSPKYLFRKEGQNVTLSCEQNLNHDAMYWYRQDPGQGLRLIYYSQIVNDFQKGDIAEGYSVSREKKESFPLTVTSAQKNPTAFYLCASGGTGGANTQYFGPGTRLTVL.

This clonotype showed up many times. This chain links TRBV20-1 with TRBJ1-5, with 7 nucleotides matching TRBD1. The J segment lost 3 bases and the V segment lost 2 bases, leaving 13 bases of the junction unmatched. In germline, CDR1 is DFQATT, CDR2 SNEGSKA (reference sequence). The CDR3 is 17 residues long. The CDR3 nucleotides read TGCAGTGCTAGAAGGGGACAGATCAATCTAAACAATCAGCCCCAGCATTTT. Protein: CSARRGQINLNNQPQHF.

The chain employs TRBV27 and TRBJ1-5; D remains ambiguous. CDR1 and CDR2 (germline): MNHEY, SMNVEV (reference sequence). The CDR3 has 14 residues. Deletions cut 8 bases from V and 3 bases from J, with 14 bases between. The CDR3 protein is CASRAETFNQPQHF. DNA of the CDR3: TGTGCCAGCCGCGCAGAAACTTTCAATCAGCCCCAGCATTTT.

This clonotype was found many times. The chain links TRBV20-1 to TRBJ2-1, with 7 bases aligning to TRBD2. CDR3 size: 20 residues. Germline assignment: CDR1 DFQATT and CDR2 SNEGSKA (reference sequence). Germline trimming cut 6 bases from V and 2 bases from J; bases unmatched to any gene: 25. CDR3 coding DNA: TGCAGTGCCAGCAAAAGAGGGTTCGAGGGAGGGCCAAGGACCTACAATGAGCAGTTCTTC. It yields the protein CSASKRGFEGGPRTYNEQFF.

This clonotype was picked up a small number of times. This chain connects TRBV15 to TRBJ2-1; D is possibly TRBD1 or TRBD2 (5 bases each). Trimming removed 5 bases from V and 2 bases from J, with 13 bases in between. The CDR3 extends over 15 amino acids. Germline V gives CDR1 LNHNV, CDR2 YYDKDF (reference sequence). The CDR3 nucleotides are TGTGCCACCAGCGGCCGGGACGCCGCCTACAATGAGCAGTTCTTC. This encodes CATSGRDAAYNEQFF.

As regards this clonotype: A much larger clone lies one base from this, so it may be a read error. The gene calls are TRBV18 and TRBJ2-5; possibly TRBD2 for D (5 bases). Per germline, CDR1 KGHSH and CDR2 LQKENI. This CDR3 contains 15 residues. The CDR3 is CAGSPWSGDQETQYF. The CDR3 DNA follows: TGTGCCGGCTCACCATGGTCCGGGGATCAAGAGACCCAGTACTTC.

This clonotype was found once. A read error may be the cause here, since a much bigger clone is one base away. The V and J genes are TRBV7-2 and TRBJ2-7; 8 bases map to TRBD1. CDR3 length: 13 residues. The ends lost 5 bases at V and 6 bases at J; junction bases unmatched: 6. Germline V gives CDR1 SGHTA, CDR2 FQGNSA. DNA for the CDR3: TGTGCCAGCAGCGTGACAGGGGAAGGCGAGCAGTACTTC. Its protein is CASSVTGEGEQYF.

This clonotype was seen only a few times. V usage is TRBV11-2 and J usage is TRBJ2-7, with TRBD2 identical over 10 bases. Germline lookup yields CDR1 SGHAT and CDR2 FQNNGV. CDR3 length: 13 residues. J gave up 6 bases and V 5 bases, and 4 bases lay outside the gene matches. The chain's CDR3 is CASSNQREGEQYF. The CDR3 DNA follows: TGTGCCAGCAGCAACCAGCGGGAGGGCGAGCAGTACTTC.

This clonotype was observed many times. The chain has TRBV5-1 and TRBJ2-7; D may be TRBD2 (6 bases). Germline V gene sequence: CDR1 SGHRS, CDR2 YFSETQ. The CDR3 is made up of 14 amino acids. Trimming shortened V by 4 bases and J by 2 bases, and 13 bases separated the two germline ends. The CDR3 loop is CASSPEGIAYEQYF. CDR3 DNA sequence: TGCGCCAGCAGCCCGGAGGGGATCGCCTACGAGCAGTACTTC.

This clonotype was observed at least ten times. The chain couples TRBV11-1 to TRBJ2-5, with D unresolved. Germline loops: CDR1 SGHAT, CDR2 FQDESV (reference sequence). Trimming took 4 bases from V and 4 from J, leaving 16 bases between them. The CDR3 extends over 15 amino acids. The CDR3 region has the DNA TGTGCCAGCAGCTCCGTGACGGATGGAAGAGAGACCCAGTACTTC. Its translation is CASSSVTDGRETQYF.